These 9 T cell receptor beta chains were sequenced from one sample in a study of T cell responses to AZD1222 COVID-19 vaccine. Assay: immunoSEQ multiplex PCR; the TCRdb copy retains only in-frame clones and omits some. The data contain roughly 96,000 clones, 70% to 90% of them singletons. The input for sequencing was peripheral blood, taken on day 0 of AZD1222 vaccination. The receptor set was obtained from an adult in good health.

The rearrangement uses TRBV5-4 and TRBJ2-2; unclear D gene. Trimming removed 4 bases at V and 2 bases at J, with 18 bases between. The CDR3 is 17 amino acids. Germline-derived CDR1 and CDR2 are SGHNT and YYREEE (reference sequence). Here the CDR3 reads CASSPGPGPSNTGELFF. The DNA of the CDR3 is TGTGCCAGCAGCCCCGGGCCGGGTCCATCTAACACCGGGGAGCTGTTTTTT.

The chain has TRBV11-3 and TRBJ2-5, with D perhaps matching TRBD2 (6 bases). V gave up 5 bases and J gave up 4 bases, with 8 bases separating them. This CDR3 region has 12 residues. Germline V lookup: CDR1 SGHNT, CDR2 YENEEA. The CDR3 reads CASSRGTETQYF. In nucleotides, the CDR3 is TGTGCCAGCAGCCGGGGGACAGAGACCCAGTACTTC.

The CDR3 DNA sequence: TGTGCCTGGAGTGGACAGGGTGGAGAGACCCAGTACTTC. It translates to CAWSGQGGETQYF. V gene TRBV30 combines with J gene TRBJ2-5; TRBD1 agrees at 7 bases. V gave up 1 base and J gave up 4 bases; unmatched junction bases: 3. This CDR3 has 13 amino acids. The germline gives CDR1 GTSNPN, CDR2 SVGIG (reference sequence).

J is TRBJ2-2 and V is TRBV30; D gene unclear. Trimming took off 3 bases at V and 6 bases at J, with 8 bases between the two ends. The CDR3 runs 12 residues. Germline V CDR1 and CDR2: GTSNPN, SVGIG (reference sequence). DNA of the CDR3: TGTGCCTGGAGAGGAGAGGCCGGGGAGCTGTTTTTT. Its translation: CAWRGEAGELFF.

This clone was seen a single time. This chain joins TRBV9 and TRBJ2-6, with a possible D match to TRBD2 (5 bases). The CDR3 runs 14 residues. Deletions cut 5 bases from V and 3 bases from J, with 9 bases between. Per the germline V gene, CDR1 is SGDLS and CDR2 is YYNGEE. CDR3 loop: CASSLEGGANVLTF. CDR3 DNA sequence: TGTGCCAGCAGTCTCGAGGGTGGGGCCAACGTCCTGACTTTC. Full variable domain (remainder filled in from reference TRBV9 and TRBJ2-6): DSGVTQTPKHLITATGQRVTLRCSPRSGDLSVYWYQQSLDQGLQFLIQYYNGEERAKGNILERFSAQQFPDLHSELNLSSLELGDSALYFCASSLEGGANVLTFGAGSRLTVL.

V is TRBV6-4 and J is TRBJ2-5; TRBD2 agrees at 12 bases. The CDR3 consists of 17 residues. The germline V gene encodes CDR1 MRHNA and CDR2 SNTAGT. V dropped 0 bases and J dropped 4; count of bases not matched to a gene: 6. The CDR3 is CASSDSTTSGSRETQYF. The CDR3 region has the DNA TGTGCCAGCAGTGACTCAACGACTAGCGGGAGTCGAGAGACCCAGTACTTC.

The chain recombines TRBV30 with TRBJ1-2; D unclear. The CDR3 contains 12 residues. Germline V gene sequence: CDR1 GTSNPN, CDR2 SVGIG (reference sequence). V was trimmed by 3 bases and J by 2 bases, leaving 7 bases between them. Here the CDR3 DNA reads TGTGCCTGGAGCGCGGGAAACTATGGCTACACCTTC. Protein: CAWSAGNYGYTF.

This chain's CDR3 is CASSLSRGGAETQYF. DNA for the CDR3: TGTGCCAGCAGTTTATCGAGGGGAGGGGCAGAGACCCAGTACTTC. The chain carries TRBV27 and TRBJ2-5; 7 positions agree with TRBD2. The junction had 5 bases not matched to a gene; V was cut back by 0 bases and J by 4 bases. The germline V gene has CDR1 MNHEY and CDR2 SMNVEV (reference sequence). The CDR3 runs 15 residues.

The CDR3 is CASSLSLQAITNVLTF. In DNA form, the CDR3 reads TGTGCCAGCAGTTTATCGCTCCAGGCTATTACCAACGTCCTGACTTTC. The V and J genes are TRBV27 and TRBJ2-6; D gene unclear. Germline V gene data show CDR1 as MNHEY and CDR2 as SMNVEV (reference sequence). The V and J ends lost 0 bases and 8 bases respectively, with 14 bases between them. The CDR3 has 16 residues.